This T cell receptor beta chain was profiled in a study of blood T cell repertoires in COVID-19. Study-level background: Donors in the United States, Italy and Spain gave samples during acute or convalescent COVID-19.

This CDR3 is 15 amino acids long. V was trimmed by 2 bases and J by 4 bases, leaving 12 bases between them. Germline lookup yields CDR1 PRHDT and CDR2 FYEKMQ (reference sequence). Original processing notes: Estimates of nucleated cell counts were drawn from the amplification of reference gene primers. The method was immunoSEQ multiplex PCR; TCRdb's version includes in-frame clones alone and lacks a portion of them. The V and J calls and clone size come from that table; D and trimming were worked out from the DNA. In the table there are a few hundred thousand clones, roughly four fifths of which are singletons. Cohort assignment relied on participant-reported clinical history. Recovered status applied to Cohort 3 donors who had two consecutive negative PCRs. It also applied to those with clearance or with symptom resolution.

The TCR sequence derives from a woman aged 45-60 years who had recovered from COVID-19. The sequencing input was PBMCs or T cells enriched from blood (not recorded which). The V and J genes are TRBV13 and TRBJ1-3, with TRBD1 as a possible D gene (6 bases). For the CDR3, the DNA is TGTGCCAGCAGCTTATCAGGGGTTGGGGGAAACACCATATATTTT. It is translated as CASSLSGVGGNTIYF.